A single TCR beta chain is shown here with its context. The method was immunoSEQ multiplex PCR; TCRdb's version includes in-frame clones alone and lacks a portion of them. The table has 200,000 to 250,000 clones, roughly 75% seen once. CDR3 length equals 16 residues. Germline values: CDR1 MNHNS, CDR2 SASEGT. V gave up 4 bases and J gave up 4 bases, with 17 bases separating them. This sample was taken from a study of blood T cell repertoires in COVID-19. This TCR was recovered from a woman between 70 and 85 years old with acute or convalescent COVID-19. The sequencing input was peripheral blood. The chain recombines TRBV6-1 with TRBJ2-1; D possibly corresponds to TRBD1 (7 bases). The CDR3 nucleotides are TGTGCCAGCAGTGGAAAGGGGGCGGGACTGTACAATGAGCAGTTCTTC. Translating it yields CASSGKGAGLYNEQFF.